The rows below give T cell receptor beta chains drawn from one sample of a study of sequential checkpoint blockade in melanoma. Some clones are missing from TCRdb's copy, which holds only in-frame ones; the method was immunoSEQ multiplex PCR. The data contain some 10,000 clones, 77% of them singletons. The sequencing here drew on CD8+ T cells sorted from blood (inferred from file names), taken from a patient given nivolumab and ipilimumab in sequence. The receptors derive from a human donor with melanoma. Each CDR3 is given with its conserved first and last residue.

j_gene: TRBJ1-2
v_gene: TRBV10-1
CDR3aa: CASSESGQAGGNGYTF

j_gene: -
v_gene: TRBV7-8
CDR3aa: CASSAAGFAGEQYF

j_gene: -
v_gene: TRBV13
CDR3aa: CASRTIASGSYEQYF

j_gene: TRBJ2-1
v_gene: TRBV7-9
CDR3aa: CASSSDRGLNEQFF

j_gene: TRBJ2-7
v_gene: TRBV28
CDR3aa: CASSLGLLAGGLYEQYF

j_gene: TRBJ2-1
v_gene: TRBV2
CDR3aa: CASSPTGGTYNEQFF

j_gene: TRBJ2-7
v_gene: TRBV6-1
CDR3aa: CASTEEGIYEQYF

j_gene: TRBJ2-7
v_gene: TRBV5-1
CDR3aa: CASSRGDRGSYEQYF

j_gene: TRBJ2-2
v_gene: TRBV6-5
CDR3aa: CASSYKGDGELFF

j_gene: TRBJ2-5
v_gene: TRBV9
CDR3aa: CASSSAGAGAETQYF

j_gene: TRBJ2-5
v_gene: TRBV11-2
CDR3aa: CASRTSGSQETQYF

j_gene: TRBJ2-5
v_gene: TRBV7-2
CDR3aa: CASSLTGRGQETQYF

j_gene: TRBJ2-3
v_gene: TRBV28
CDR3aa: CASSPGTSRADTQYF

j_gene: TRBJ2-7
v_gene: TRBV11-2
CDR3aa: CASSLVEREQYF

j_gene: TRBJ2-1
v_gene: TRBV7-8
CDR3aa: CASSLSGPPPAGPSYNEQFF

j_gene: TRBJ1-1
v_gene: TRBV15
CDR3aa: CATSRERWGVAEAFF

j_gene: -
v_gene: TRBV10-2
CDR3aa: CASRSGGSYEQYF

j_gene: TRBJ2-7
v_gene: TRBV19
CDR3aa: CASSIGTGASYEQYF

j_gene: TRBJ2-1
v_gene: TRBV4-2
CDR3aa: CASSQLAGGPRGNEQFF

j_gene: TRBJ2-1
v_gene: TRBV30
CDR3aa: CAWSQENEQFF